These T cell receptor beta chains were read from a single sample in a study of blood T cells in healthy people across ages. TCRdb redid the calling of the 5' RACE reads with MiXCR, one entry per CDR3 protein. The sample shows 2 million or so distinct CDR3 sequences, roughly 50% of them seen only once. The sequencing input was blood. These receptors originate from a woman between 40 and 50 years old in good health. Each CDR3 is given with its conserved first and last residue. The D gene is left open where the match is weak. The listing skips clone size in some rows; elsewhere it reads once, few, many or a size class.

J gene | V gene | clone size | D gene | CDR3 protein | CDR3 DNA
TRBJ2-7 | TRBV5-1 | . | . | CASSFSRGEVDEQYF | TGCGCCAGCAGCTTCAGCAGGGGAGAAGTGGACGAGCAGTACTTC
TRBJ2-3 | TRBV20-1 | . | TRBD2 | CSARDPSGGALSTDTQYF | TGCAGTGCTAGGGATCCTAGCGGGGGGGCTCTTAGCACAGATACGCAGTATTTT
TRBJ2-3 | TRBV12-3/TRBV12-4 | few | TRBD1 | CASSTDRGLTDTQYF | TGCGCCAGCAGTACCGACAGGGGCTTGACAGATACGCAGTATTTT
TRBJ1-6 | TRBV20-1 | . | . | CSARAVVYNSPLHF | TGCAGTGCTAGGGCAGTGGTCTATAATTCACCCCTCCACTTT
TRBJ2-3 | TRBV12-3/TRBV12-4 | . | TRBD1 | CASSLGTVPRTDTQYF | TGTGCCAGCAGTTTGGGGACAGTCCCTAGAACAGATACGCAGTATTTT
TRBJ2-5 | TRBV4-1 | few | . | CASSQGSSMETQYF | TGCGCCAGCAGCCAAGGTAGTAGCATGGAGACCCAGTACTTC
TRBJ2-1 | TRBV6-2/TRBV6-3 | . | . | CASSEPGRYNNEQFF | TGTGCCAGCAGCGAACCGGGCCGTTACAACAATGAGCAGTTCTTC
TRBJ2-3 | TRBV4-2 | . | TRBD2 | CASSQAGGVDTQYF | TGTGCCAGCAGCCAAGCTGGGGGGGTAGATACGCAGTATTTT
TRBJ1-5 | TRBV7-2 | few | TRBD1 | CASSYGGQGYQPQHF | TGTGCCAGCAGCTACGGGGGACAGGGGTATCAGCCCCAGCATTTT
TRBJ1-1 | TRBV6-5 | few | . | CASSSRGAMNTEAFF | TGTGCCAGCAGTTCTCGGGGGGCGATGAATACTGAAGCTTTCTTT
TRBJ2-7 | TRBV25-1 | . | . | CATSRVGAEISEQYF | TGTGCCACCTCAAGGGTAGGAGCGGAGATTTCCGAGCAGTACTTC
TRBJ2-7 | TRBV10-3 | . | TRBD1 | CAIRDRYYEQYF | TGTGCCATTAGGGACAGGTATTACGAGCAGTACTTC
TRBJ1-4 | TRBV2 | . | TRBD1 | CASARGRRNEKLFF | TGTGCCAGTGCCAGGGGGCGCAGAAATGAAAAACTGTTTTTT
TRBJ2-1 | TRBV2 | . | . | CASEGPAYNEQFF | TGTGCCAGCGAGGGGCCAGCTTACAATGAGCAGTTCTTC
TRBJ2-3 | TRBV20-1 | few | . | CSARDALRSPLSDTQYF | TGCAGTGCTAGGGACGCCCTACGGTCCCCGCTATCAGATACGCAGTATTTT
TRBJ1-2 | TRBV7-2 | . | TRBD1 | CASSIRQGGWNYGYTF | TGTGCCAGCAGCATAAGACAGGGGGGATGGAACTATGGCTACACCTTC
TRBJ2-6 | TRBV7-9 | . | TRBD1 | CASARTGGNSGANVLTF | TGTGCCAGCGCTAGGACAGGGGGGAACTCTGGGGCCAACGTCCTGACTTTC
TRBJ2-1 | TRBV7-8 | . | TRBD2 | CASSLVAGGMYNEQFF | TGTGCCAGCAGCTTAGTTGCGGGGGGAATGTACAATGAGCAGTTCTTC
TRBJ2-4 | TRBV27 | . | TRBD2 | CASRNPGLAGNIQYF | TGTGCCAGCAGGAATCCGGGACTAGCAGGGAACATTCAGTACTTC
TRBJ2-1 | TRBV5-1 | . | . | CASSSGGQIHEQFF | TGCGCCAGCAGCTCGGGCGGACAGATCCACGAGCAGTTCTTC
TRBJ1-5 | TRBV3-1 | once | . | CASSPRLKGQPQHF | TGTGCCAGCAGCCCCCGACTCAAGGGCCAGCCCCAGCATTTT
TRBJ1-4 | TRBV4-3 | . | . | CASSQDETAPNEKLFF | TGCGCCAGCAGCCAAGATGAGACAGCCCCTAATGAAAAACTGTTTTTT
TRBJ2-5 | TRBV25-1 | few | . | CASSLQGWEETQYF | TGTGCCAGCAGTCTACAGGGTTGGGAAGAGACCCAGTACTTC
TRBJ2-1 | TRBV4-3 | . | . | CASSQDGASAYNEQFF | TGCGCCAGCAGCCAAGATGGGGCTAGCGCTTACAATGAGCAGTTCTTC
TRBJ1-6 | TRBV7-9 | . | . | CASSHLRGRNSPLHF | TGTGCCAGCAGCCACCTGCGGGGGCGGAATTCACCCCTCCACTTT
TRBJ1-4 | TRBV4-2 | . | TRBD1 | CATGTDREAEKLFF | TGTGCCACTGGGACGGACAGGGAAGCTGAAAAACTGTTTTTT
TRBJ2-3 | TRBV2 | . | . | CASSEARGLSTDTQYF | TGTGCCAGCAGTGAAGCACGGGGCCTTAGCACAGATACGCAGTATTTT